This TCR beta chain was sequenced in a study of blood T cell repertoires in COVID-19. Germline V gives CDR1 DFQATT, CDR2 SNEGSKA (reference sequence). V gave up 3 bases and J gave up 7 bases, with 19 bases separating them. This CDR3 comprises 15 residues. This clone has a single count. In the study's own analysis: The assay estimated nucleated cells by amplifying reference gene primers. The data were produced by immunoSEQ multiplex PCR, yet TCRdb's version contains in-frame clones alone and is incomplete. That table gives V, J and clone size, and the DNA gave D and trimming. The table records some 110,000 clones, approximately 83% of them present only once.

The gene calls are TRBV20-1 and TRBJ2-1; perhaps TRBD2 as D (7 bases). The TCR sequence derives from a woman aged 70 to 79 with acute or convalescent COVID-19. Sequences were obtained from peripheral blood. The CDR3 spells CSASSRGGGENEQFF. CDR3 nucleotides: TGCAGTGCTAGTTCCCGAGGGGGGGGTGAGAATGAGCAGTTCTTC.